Below, 13 T cell receptor beta chains from the same sample are listed, as sequenced in a study of cytomegalovirus exposure and HLA in healthy donors. The PCR used 60 Vbeta and 13 Jbeta primers. Sequencing was performed with immunoSEQ multiplex PCR; in TCRdb, only in-frame clones are kept and a portion is missing. Counted here are some 200,000 clones, over 75% occurring once; the ten biggest clones make up 0.22%. The sequenced sample was PBMCs. The receptors come from a girl aged 2 to 10 in good health and CMV-seronegative.

J is TRBJ1-1 and V is TRBV6-6, with D possibly being TRBD1 (5 bases). CDR3 length: 14 amino acids. Germline CDR1 and CDR2: MNHNY and SVGAGI (reference sequence). The V end lost 0 bases, the J end lost 1 base, and 6 bases lay between the germline ends. DNA of the CDR3: TGTGCCAGCAGTTACTCAGGGGCGAACACTGAAGCTTTCTTT. Its translation: CASSYSGANTEAFF.

This chain links TRBV10-1 with TRBJ1-1; no clear D. Looked up from germline, CDR1 is WNHNN and CDR2 is SYGVQD (reference sequence). CDR3 length equals 14 residues. The V gene lost 0 bases and the J gene lost 3 bases, with 8 bases spanning the gap. CDR3: CASSESNGDTEAFF. CDR3 nucleotides: TGCGCCAGCAGTGAGTCAAACGGAGACACTGAAGCTTTCTTT.

V usage is TRBV5-4 and J usage is TRBJ2-7, with 9 bases aligning to TRBD2. V dropped 0 bases and J dropped 4; count of bases not matched to a gene: 5. The length of the CDR3 is 15 residues. Germline V gene data show CDR1 as SGHNT and CDR2 as YYREEE (reference sequence). CDR3 in amino acids: CASSLGRGGGYEQYF. CDR3 bases: TGTGCCAGCAGCTTGGGGCGCGGGGGGGGGTACGAGCAGTACTTC.

This clone occurred a few times. This chain uses TRBV5-1 with TRBJ1-2; D may be TRBD1 (5 bases). This CDR3 is built from 13 residues. V shed 3 bases and J shed 6 bases, with 12 bases lying between them. Germline lookup yields CDR1 SGHRS and CDR2 YFSETQ. CDR3 sequence: CASSSREADGYTF. The CDR3 bases are TGCGCCAGCAGCTCCAGGGAGGCGGATGGCTACACCTTC.

The rearrangement links TRBV6-1 to TRBJ2-7; possibly TRBD2 for D (5 bases). CDR1 and CDR2 (germline): MNHNS, SASEGT. V dropped 3 bases and J dropped 1 base, with 13 bases sitting between them. This CDR3 contains 15 residues. In DNA form, the CDR3 reads TGTGCCAGCAGTGACGGGGTCCCCCTATCCTACGAGCAGTACTTC. Translated: CASSDGVPLSYEQYF.

V usage is TRBV27 and J usage is TRBJ2-7; the D is unclear. This CDR3 spans 15 amino acids. Trimming cost V 5 bases and J 4 bases, with 18 bases left between them. Germline V CDR1 and CDR2: MNHEY, SMNVEV (reference sequence). The CDR3: CASSLTRTSRYEQYF. The CDR3 DNA sequence: TGTGCCAGCAGTCTTACAAGAACCTCTAGGTACGAGCAGTACTTC.

V is TRBV21-1 and J is TRBJ2-7; TRBD1, the D gene given by the table, was not confirmed from the DNA. TRBV21-1 represents a pseudogene. The CDR3 contains 13 residues. Here the CDR3 reads CATRWGQVYEQYF. The DNA of the CDR3 is TGTGCCACCCGATGGGGACAGGTTTACGAGCAGTACTTC.

The chain joins TRBV11-3 to TRBJ2-7; perhaps TRBD1 as D (5 bases). V lost 1 base and J lost 0, with 10 bases in between. There are 15 residues in the CDR3. The V gene's germline CDR1 is SGHNT and CDR2 YENEEA. The CDR3 here is CASSLGQGGSYEQYF. The CDR3 nucleotides are TGTGCCAGCAGCTTAGGCCAGGGCGGCTCCTACGAGCAGTACTTC.

The chain is built from TRBV9 and TRBJ2-3; tentatively, D is TRBD2 (5 bases). The germline gives CDR1 SGDLS, CDR2 YYNGEE. With 0 bases removed from V and 3 bases from J, the gap between germline ends came to 8 bases. The CDR3 covers 14 residues. The CDR3 bases are TGTGCCAGCAGCGTAGATGGACTGACAGATACGCAGTATTTT. This encodes CASSVDGLTDTQYF.

The V call is TRBV10-3, the J call TRBJ2-3; 8 bases align to TRBD2. J gave up 6 bases and V 4 bases, and 6 bases lay outside the gene matches. Germline-derived CDR1 and CDR2 are ENHRY and SYGVKD. This CDR3 spans 14 amino acids. CDR3: CAISAGTRADTQYF. CDR3 bases: TGTGCCATCAGTGCCGGGACTAGGGCCGATACGCAGTATTTT.

The V and J genes are TRBV5-1 and TRBJ2-3; 9 nucleotides agree with TRBD2. The junction had 9 bases not matched to a gene; V was cut back by 4 bases and J by 6 bases. Germline CDR1 and CDR2: SGHRS and YFSETQ. The CDR3 covers 15 residues. The CDR3 DNA reads as TGCGCCAGCAGCCTGGGCGGGGGGGCGAAGGATACGCAGTATTTT. Protein: CASSLGGGAKDTQYF.

The V call is TRBV7-9, the J call TRBJ2-5; TRBD1 matches 8 bases. The J call may be incorrect, as the DNA end agrees better with TRBJ2-7. The CDR3 loop spans 16 amino acids. CDR1 is SEHNR and CDR2 is FQNEAQ in the germline V gene (reference sequence). CDR3 amino acids: CASSLVLDRVRHEQYF. The CDR3, as DNA: TGTGCCAGCAGCTTAGTCTTGGACAGGGTCCGACACGAGCAGTACTTC.

This clone was detected only a few times. The V and J genes are TRBV5-1 and TRBJ2-7, with D maybe TRBD2 (5 bases). The CDR3 consists of 13 residues. V was pared by 0 bases and J by 1 base, with 5 bases between. From germline, CDR1 is SGHRS and CDR2 YFSETQ. The CDR3: CASSLAGSYEQYF. The DNA for the CDR3 is TGCGCCAGCAGCTTGGCGGGGTCCTACGAGCAGTACTTC.